Described below is a single T cell receptor (beta chain) sequence and its context. The target antigen is unknown. The data were taken from a study of regulatory dendritic cells for organ transplantation. Sorted subsets were CFSE-labeled and cultured roughly 5 days with allogeneic dendritic cells. Naive CD45RA+ and memory CD45RO+ CD4+ or CD8+ T cells were FACS-sorted. Germline assignment: CDR1 SGDLS and CDR2 YYNGEE. The CDR3 extends over 16 amino acids. Trimming took 0 bases from V and 2 from J, leaving 11 bases between them. TCRdb's copy holds only in-frame clones and misses some; the assay was immunoSEQ multiplex PCR. Here the sample spans about 7,100 clones, roughly 64% being singletons.

Input material: memory CD4+ T cells from blood cultured with dendritic cells. Described subset: CD45RO+ memory T cells. The chain links TRBV9 to TRBJ2-2; D remains unclear. The TCR originated in a human donor in good health. Written as DNA, the CDR3 is TGTGCCAGCAGCGTAGGGCTCCCCCCCAACACCGGGGAGCTGTTTTTT. Translated: CASSVGLPPNTGELFF.